This T cell receptor beta chain is from a study of human T cells and chemical hapten exposure. Time point of the sample: patch test 2, 6 weeks after DPC sensitization. Stated treatment: therapeutic diphenylcyclopropenone sensitization with weekly scalp DPC. V lost 2 bases, J lost 6 bases, and 9 bases stayed unmatched. The germline V gene has CDR1 SGHNT and CDR2 YYREEE (reference sequence). The CDR3 is 16 residues long. MiXCR was run by TCRdb on the RACE reads, yielding one entry per CDR3 protein. The table shows more than 75,000 distinct CDR3 sequences, with 9% to 9.5% occurring only once. The source of this sequence is a woman aged 40 to 55 with alopecia areata. Some clones in this sample may be carry-over from other donors' samples. The genes are TRBV5-4 and TRBJ2-1; 9 nucleotides agree with TRBD1. The sample in question was whole blood, obtained in connection with sensitization to the hapten diphenylcyclopropenone (DPC). CDR3 nucleotides: TGTGCCAGCAGCTTATCCCTGGGACAGGGAACCAATGAGCAGTTCTTC. It codes for CASSLSLGQGTNEQFF.